This TCR beta chain was sequenced during a study of Ad26.COV2.S vaccination and SARS-CoV-2 variants. Produced via immunoSEQ multiplex PCR; TCRdb's table is partial and in-frame only. In the table there are around 370,000 clones, approximately 85% of which are singletons. Stated treatment: over 15 received Ad26.COV2.S at low or high dose, single or two shots; about 5 received placebo; per-sample allocation not given. It was on day 63 after the first vaccine or placebo injection that samples were taken. Trimming took 0 bases from V and 2 from J, leaving 11 bases between them. The CDR3 covers 16 residues. CDR1 is SGHDN, CDR2 FVKESK, per germline.

Source: peripheral blood, taken in a trial of Ad26.COV2.S vaccine versus placebo. The sequence was obtained from a person aged 18 to 65 who received the Ad26.COV2.S COVID-19 vaccine or a placebo. V and J are TRBV14 and TRBJ2-1; D may be TRBD1 (6 bases). CDR3 loop: CASSQDRGVTYNEQFF. The CDR3 coding sequence is TGTGCCAGCAGCCAAGACAGGGGCGTGACCTACAATGAGCAGTTCTTC. The complete variable domain, with remaining parts taken from reference TRBV14 and TRBJ2-1, reads EAGVTQFPSHSVIEKGQTVTLRCDPISGHDNLYWYRRVMGKEIKFLLHFVKESKQDESGMPNNRFLAERTGGTYSTLKVQPAELEDSGVYFCASSQDRGVTYNEQFFGPGTRLTVL.